The 30 T cell receptor beta chains reported below all come from one sample, sequenced in a study of blood T cell repertoires in COVID-19 (TCRdb year 2020). Library method: the immunoSEQ multiplex PCR assay. This is the immuneACCESS table as TCRdb keeps it, with only in-frame sequences that have V and J called. A part of the clones is gone; compared with another copy, unresolved V genes explain less than half, and the rest is unexplained. In all, the sample holds around 300,000 clones, and around nine tenths of those were seen once. The ten largest account for more than 5% of the sample. Sequenced material: PBMCs or T cells enriched from blood (not recorded which). The receptors stem from a man aged 30 to 39 who had recovered from COVID-19.

This chain uses TRBV19 with TRBJ1-1; TRBD1 agrees at 7 bases. The germline CDR1 and CDR2 sequences are LNHDA and SQIVND (reference sequence). This CDR3 has 13 residues. Trimming removed 6 bases from V and 7 bases from J; junction bases left unmatched: 8. The CDR3 region is CASSPTGIGEAFF. CDR3 bases: TGTGCCAGTAGCCCGACAGGGATCGGTGAAGCTTTCTTT.

The chain joins TRBV4-2 to TRBJ2-3, with a possible D match to TRBD2 (5 bases). Trimming pared 4 bases from V and 1 base from J, leaving 21 bases between. The CDR3 length is 18 residues. Germline V CDR1 and CDR2: LGHNA, YNFKEQ. CDR3 sequence: CASSPRLSTTWGTDTQYF. The CDR3 DNA sequence: TGTGCCAGCAGCCCCCGACTCTCGACTACCTGGGGCACAGATACGCAGTATTTT.

The chain is built from TRBV7-9 and TRBJ2-5, with a weak D call TRBD1 (5 bases). Germline CDR1 SEHNR, CDR2 FQNEAQ (reference sequence). Trimming took off 7 bases at V and 2 bases at J, with 14 bases between the two ends. The CDR3 spans 14 residues. The CDR3 loop is CASTPGAEQETQYF. CDR3 sequence (DNA): TGTGCCAGCACACCTGGGGCTGAACAAGAGACCCAGTACTTC.

V usage is TRBV18 and J usage is TRBJ2-2; no firm D call. Trimming removed 3 bases from V and 1 base from J, with 9 bases in between. Germline V gene data show CDR1 as KGHSH and CDR2 as LQKENI. There are 15 residues in the CDR3. For the CDR3, the DNA is TGTGCCAGCTCACCGTCAGGTCTGAACACCGGGGAGCTGTTTTTT. Translation: CASSPSGLNTGELFF.

This chain links TRBV28 with TRBJ2-7, with a possible D match to TRBD2 (5 bases). This CDR3 spans 21 amino acids. V was clipped by 5 bases and J by 1 base, with 33 bases between them. From germline, CDR1 is MDHEN and CDR2 SYDVKM. The CDR3 loop reads CASSADYPPQLDRPTSYEQYF. Written as DNA, the CDR3 is TGTGCCAGCAGTGCAGACTATCCCCCCCAGCTGGATAGACCGACATCCTACGAGCAGTACTTC.

Written as DNA, the CDR3 is TGTGCCAGCAGCCTCGGACAAGTCGGGGAGCAGTACTTC. It translates to CASSLGQVGEQYF. The chain has TRBV11-2 and TRBJ2-7; perhaps TRBD1 as D (5 bases). The CDR3 covers 13 residues. V was cut by 5 bases and J by 7 bases, with 15 bases left in between. CDR1 is SGHAT and CDR2 is FQNNGV in the germline V gene. The variable domain in full, completed from reference TRBV11-2 and TRBJ2-7, reads EAGVAQSPRYKIIEKRQSVAFWCNPISGHATLYWYQQILGQGPKLLIQFQNNGVVDDSQLPKDRFSAERLKGVDSTLKIQPAKLEDSAVYLCASSLGQVGEQYFGPGTRLTVT.

This clone appeared a single time. This chain uses TRBV4-2 with TRBJ2-1; 7 positions agree with TRBD2. The junction had 6 bases not matched to a gene; V was cut back by 8 bases and J by 2 bases. This CDR3 region has 14 residues. CDR1 LGHNA and CDR2 YNFKEQ come from the germline V gene. CDR3 DNA: TGTGCCAGCGGAACCGGGGGGACCTACAATGAGCAGTTCTTC. This sequence encodes CASGTGGTYNEQFF.

V and J are TRBV5-1 and TRBJ2-5; TRBD1 matches at 8 bases. CDR3 length: 13 amino acids. In germline, CDR1 is SGHRS, CDR2 YFSETQ. V lost 7 bases and J lost 4; bases outside the gene matches: 6. CDR3 loop: CASAGTGGETQYF. Written as DNA, the CDR3 is TGCGCCAGCGCCGGGACAGGAGGAGAGACCCAGTACTTC. Looking up the rest from reference TRBV5-1 and TRBJ2-5 gives the full variable domain: KAGVTQTPRYLIKTRGQQVTLSCSPISGHRSVSWYQQTPGQGLQFLFEYFSETQRNKGNFPGRFSGRQFSNSRSEMNVSTLELGDSALYLCASAGTGGETQYFGPGTRLLVL.

The sample holds a few counts of this clone. Here the CDR3 DNA reads TGTGCCAGCAGCTCCTTGGCCCCTAACTATGGCTACACCTTC. Translation: CASSSLAPNYGYTF. V is TRBV7-9 and J is TRBJ1-2; D uncertain. Trimming stripped 4 bases from V and 0 bases from J, with 9 bases between. Germline CDR1 is SEHNR and CDR2 is FQNEAQ (reference sequence). There are 14 residues in the CDR3. The variable domain in full, with the rest retrieved from reference TRBV7-9 and TRBJ1-2, is DTGVSQNPRHKITKRGQNVTFRCDPISEHNRLYWYRQTLGQGPEFLTYFQNEAQLEKSRLLSDRFSAERPKGSFSTLEIQRTEQGDSAMYLCASSSLAPNYGYTFGSGTRLTVV.

The V and J genes are TRBV7-2 and TRBJ2-1; tentative D call: TRBD2 (6 bases). Looked up from germline, CDR1 is SGHTA and CDR2 is FQGNSA. CDR3 length: 15 residues. Trimming took off 7 bases at V and 0 bases at J, with 13 bases between the two ends. CDR3 in DNA: TGTGCCAGCACCGGGAGCGGAGCCTCCTACAATGAGCAGTTCTTC. Protein: CASTGSGASYNEQFF.

The chain uses TRBV11-2 and TRBJ1-4; TRBD1 matches at 7 bases. The V gene's germline CDR1 is SGHAT and CDR2 FQNNGV. Trimming cost V 1 base and J 8 bases; bases outside gene matches: 7. This CDR3 is built from 15 residues. The CDR3, as DNA: TGTGCCAGCAGCTTAGGAGACAGGGTTAACGAAAAACTGTTTTTT. Translating it yields CASSLGDRVNEKLFF.

The count of this clone is one. V gene TRBV7-2 combines with J gene TRBJ1-5; 10 bases map to TRBD1. Germline V gives CDR1 SGHTA, CDR2 FQGNSA. Trimming took 5 bases from V and 7 from J; bases not matched to a gene: 17. The CDR3 has 18 amino acids. The CDR3, as DNA: TGTGCCAGCAGCCCAGTGGGAGGGACAGGGGCATTTAAACAGCCCCAGCATTTT. It translates to CASSPVGGTGAFKQPQHF.

This chain links TRBV9 with TRBJ1-1; D possibly corresponds to TRBD1 (5 bases). The CDR3 spans 13 residues. Trimming removed 4 bases at V and 2 bases at J, with 9 bases between. From germline, CDR1 is SGDLS and CDR2 YYNGEE. CDR3 coding DNA: TGTGCCAGCAGCACCGGACAAAACACTGAAGCTTTCTTT. It translates to CASSTGQNTEAFF.

The J gene is TRBJ2-1, the V gene TRBV5-8; 15 bases fit TRBD2. Losses at the gene ends were 1 base for V and 8 bases for J; bases not matched to a gene: 4. CDR1 and CDR2 from the germline V gene are SGHTS and YDEGEE. This CDR3 spans 16 amino acids. CDR3 bases: TGTGCCAGCAGCTTGCTGGGACTAGCGGGGGGTGATGAGCAGTTCTTC. Protein: CASSLLGLAGGDEQFF.

The chain carries TRBV10-2 and TRBJ1-2; D might be TRBD1 (5 bases). The CDR3 totals 13 residues. The V end lost 2 bases, the J end lost 8 bases, and 12 bases lay between the germline ends. Per the germline V gene, CDR1 is WSHSY and CDR2 is SAAADI. CDR3 DNA sequence: TGCGCCAGCAGTGAGACAGGAGGGAGAGGCTACACCTTC. It is translated as CASSETGGRGYTF.

The V call is TRBV21-1, the J call TRBJ1-2; no DNA check was done on the table's D call, TRBD1. TRBV21-1 is given as a pseudogene. CDR3 size: 15 residues. CDR3: CASSKADDRADGYTF. CDR3 DNA: TGTGCCAGCAGCAAAGCCGACGACAGGGCTGATGGCTACACCTTC.

This sequence joins TRBV30 and TRBJ2-3; maybe TRBD2 (7 bases). CDR1 is GTSNPN and CDR2 is SVGIG in the germline V gene (reference sequence). This CDR3 has 13 residues. V was shortened by 7 bases and J by 7 bases, with 18 bases between the two germline ends. Here the CDR3 reads CAFGLGGPYTQYF. The CDR3 DNA reads as TGTGCCTTTGGCCTGGGGGGGCCATATACGCAGTATTTT.

This clone was seen only a few times. The V call is TRBV10-3, the J call TRBJ2-2; TRBD1 aligns across 8 bases. This CDR3 has 15 residues. Germline trimming cut 6 bases from V and 4 bases from J; bases unmatched to any gene: 7. Germline lookup yields CDR1 ENHRY and CDR2 SYGVKD. For the CDR3, the DNA is TGTGCCATCAGGGAGGGACAGGACATCACCGGGGAGCTGTTTTTT. Protein: CAIREGQDITGELFF.

V usage is TRBV18 and J usage is TRBJ1-6; 7 bases match TRBD1. The CDR3 is made up of 17 amino acids. The germline gives CDR1 KGHSH, CDR2 LQKENI. Losses at the gene ends were 3 bases for V and 6 bases for J; bases not matched to a gene: 11. This chain's CDR3 is CASSPWADRAPNSPLHF. CDR3 DNA sequence: TGTGCCAGCTCACCCTGGGCCGACAGGGCTCCTAATTCACCCCTCCACTTT.

This sequence joins TRBV5-1 and TRBJ1-1, with D perhaps TRBD1 (6 bases). Per the germline V gene, CDR1 is SGHRS and CDR2 is YFSETQ. Trimming stripped 2 bases from V and 4 bases from J, with 15 bases between. The CDR3 has 15 residues. This chain's CDR3 is CASSLGQGFGTEAFF. The CDR3, as DNA: TGCGCCAGCAGCTTAGGTCAGGGGTTTGGCACTGAAGCTTTCTTT.

The chain uses TRBV6-1 and TRBJ2-7; a weak D match, TRBD1 (6 bases). Trimming cost V 2 bases and J 2 bases, with 10 bases left between them. There are 14 residues in the CDR3. Per germline, CDR1 MNHNS and CDR2 SASEGT. CDR3 in amino acids: CASSEHRETYEQYF. DNA for the CDR3: TGTGCCAGCAGTGAACACAGGGAGACCTACGAGCAGTACTTC.

The chain uses TRBV10-3 and TRBJ2-7, with 7 bases matching TRBD1. Germline CDR1 ENHRY, CDR2 SYGVKD. The CDR3 contains 12 residues. V shed 6 bases, J shed 7 bases, and the junction held 6 bases outside the gene matches. CDR3 sequence reads: CAISLTGEEQYF. The CDR3 coding sequence is TGTGCCATCAGCCTCACAGGGGAGGAGCAGTACTTC.

This clone has just a few counts. The CDR3, as DNA: TGCGCCAGCAGTGAGTACTTAAACACTGAAGCTTTCTTT. Translated: CASSEYLNTEAFF. The chain links TRBV10-2 to TRBJ1-1, with D hard to call. Trimming pared 1 base from V and 2 bases from J, leaving 5 bases between. The germline gives CDR1 WSHSY, CDR2 SAAADI. CDR3 length: 13 amino acids.

The genes are TRBV10-3 and TRBJ1-1; 8 bases line up with TRBD1. V lost 1 base and J lost 4; bases outside the gene matches: 5. CDR3 size: 15 residues. Looked up from germline, CDR1 is ENHRY and CDR2 is SYGVKD. The CDR3 DNA is TGTGCCATCAGTGAGTTGACAGGGGTGACCACTGAAGCTTTCTTT. Translated: CAISELTGVTTEAFF.

This chain joins TRBV7-3 and TRBJ2-5; D is perhaps TRBD2 (6 bases). V lost 5 bases and J 7 bases, leaving 14 bases between the germline ends. Germline values: CDR1 SGHTA, CDR2 FQGTGA. This CDR3 contains 13 residues. This chain's CDR3 is CASSPTSGGTQYF. Written as DNA, the CDR3 is TGTGCCAGCAGCCCGACTAGTGGGGGGACCCAGTACTTC.

The CDR3 nucleotides read TGTGCCAGCAGCCAAGCAACCGGAGGGGCAGCTTTCTTT. This encodes CASSQATGGAAFF. The chain uses TRBV3-1 (or the pseudogene TRBV3-2) and TRBJ1-1; possible D gene TRBD1, 5 bases. CDR1 LGHDT and CDR2 YNNKEL come from the germline V gene (reference sequence). V was cut by 1 base and J by 10 bases, with 13 bases left in between. The length of the CDR3 is 13 residues.

This clone has a handful of counts. This chain joins TRBV28 and TRBJ1-2, with D possibly being TRBD1 (5 bases). Germline loops: CDR1 MDHEN, CDR2 SYDVKM. V dropped 3 bases and J dropped 7 bases, with 15 bases sitting between them. This CDR3 has 14 residues. CDR3: CASSFGSNGGGYTF. The CDR3 region has the DNA TGTGCCAGCAGTTTTGGCAGCAACGGGGGTGGCTACACCTTC.

Of note for this clone: Other DNA variants within this sample encode the same CDR3. The V call is TRBV5-1, the J call TRBJ2-1, with D maybe TRBD1 (5 bases). Germline CDR1 SGHRS, CDR2 YFSETQ. This CDR3 spans 14 amino acids. The V gene lost 0 bases and the J gene lost 4 bases, with 8 bases spanning the gap. The CDR3 protein is CASSLGQGYNEQFF. The CDR3 nucleotides read TGCGCCAGCAGCTTGGGCCAGGGATACAATGAGCAGTTCTTC.

This clone was picked up one time. V usage is TRBV11-2 and J usage is TRBJ2-5, with 11 bases fitting TRBD1. The CDR3 sequence is 15 residues long. V trimming: 1 base; J trimming: 5 bases; junction bases outside the gene matches: 3. Germline values: CDR1 SGHAT, CDR2 FQNNGV. CDR3 nucleotides: TGTGCCAGCAGCTTAGGTGGACAGGGGGCTGAGACCCAGTACTTC. Protein: CASSLGGQGAETQYF.

The rearrangement joins TRBV7-3 to TRBJ1-5, with a weak D call TRBD1 (5 bases). Germline assignment: CDR1 SGHTA and CDR2 FQGTGA. With 5 bases removed from V and 7 bases from J, the gap between germline ends came to 12 bases. The CDR3 contains 13 residues. In nucleotides, the CDR3 is TGTGCCAGCAGCCAGAGCCAGGGACAGCCCCAGCATTTT. This gives the protein CASSQSQGQPQHF.